Following are 21 T cell receptor beta chains from one sample sequenced in a study of blood T cell repertoires in COVID-19. Generated by immunoSEQ multiplex PCR, the TCRdb table keeps only in-frame clones and is missing some. The data contain around 150,000 clones, over 75% of them singletons. Sequenced input: PBMCs or T cells enriched from blood (not recorded which). The receptors here all came from a woman aged 45 to 65 who had recovered from COVID-19.

The V call is TRBV5-1, the J call TRBJ2-1, with a possible D match to TRBD2 (5 bases). V gave up 0 bases and J gave up 6 bases, with 10 bases separating them. Germline CDR1 is SGHRS and CDR2 is YFSETQ. The CDR3 sequence is 14 residues long. The CDR3 reads CASSLGTSVNEQFF. In nucleotides, the CDR3 is TGCGCCAGCAGCTTGGGTACTAGTGTCAATGAGCAGTTCTTC.

This chain uses TRBV2 with TRBJ1-5; D unresolved. The CDR3 is made up of 14 amino acids. V was cut by 3 bases and J by 2 bases, with 8 bases left in between. Germline loops: CDR1 SNHLY, CDR2 FYNNEI. CDR3 sequence reads: CASSDRHRNQPQHF. The CDR3 DNA follows: TGTGCCAGCAGTGACAGACATCGCAATCAGCCCCAGCATTTT.

CDR3 nucleotides: TGTGCCAGCAGTTCCCAGGATCTCCGTGGCTACACCTTC. Protein sequence: CASSSQDLRGYTF. The chain is built from TRBV27 and TRBJ1-2, with D hard to call. CDR1 is MNHEY, CDR2 SMNVEV, per germline (reference sequence). The V end was cut by 4 bases, the J end by 7 bases, with 13 bases between. The CDR3 length is 13 residues.

Only one count was recorded for this clone. The CDR3 reads CASSQDRSTGELFF. The DNA of the CDR3 is TGCGCCAGCAGCCAAGATCGGAGCACCGGGGAGCTGTTTTTT. The chain employs TRBV4-1 and TRBJ2-2; D remains unclear. Trimming shortened V by 0 bases and J by 4 bases, and 6 bases separated the two germline ends. This CDR3 is built from 14 residues. Germline lookup yields CDR1 MGHRA and CDR2 YSYEKL.

The chain joins TRBV18 to TRBJ2-5; D may be TRBD1 (5 bases). The CDR3 runs 14 residues. Trimming pared 3 bases from V and 5 bases from J, leaving 13 bases between. Looked up from germline, CDR1 is KGHSH and CDR2 is LQKENI. CDR3 loop: CASSPTRALETQYF. The CDR3 region has the DNA TGTGCCAGCTCACCCACCAGGGCATTGGAGACCCAGTACTTC. Variable domain in full (rest from reference TRBV18 and TRBJ2-5): NAGVMQNPRHLVRRRGQEARLRCSPMKGHSHVYWYRQLPEEGLKFMVYLQKENIIDESGMPKERFSAEFPKEGPSILRIQQVVRGDSAAYFCASSPTRALETQYFGPGTRLLVL.

The V call is TRBV7-2, the J call TRBJ2-5; 9 nucleotides align to TRBD2. This CDR3 spans 16 amino acids. Unmatched junction bases numbered 3, after V lost 0 bases and J lost 1 base. CDR1 is SGHTA and CDR2 is FQGNSA in the germline V gene. DNA for the CDR3: TGTGCCAGCAGCTTAGCGGCTAGCGGGGCCCAAGAGACCCAGTACTTC. Residues: CASSLAASGAQETQYF.

V usage is TRBV19 and J usage is TRBJ1-2, with 7 bases fitting TRBD1. V shed 6 bases, J shed 7 bases, and the junction held 11 bases outside the gene matches. This CDR3 has 14 amino acids. Germline V CDR1 and CDR2: LNHDA, SQIVND (reference sequence). CDR3 loop: CASSIQGILGGYTF. The CDR3 region has the DNA TGTGCCAGTAGCATACAGGGGATTCTCGGTGGCTACACCTTC.

This clone was observed once. The chain combines TRBV7-2 with TRBJ2-4; 10 bases map to TRBD1. Germline V lookup: CDR1 SGHTA, CDR2 FQGNSA. This CDR3 has 16 amino acids. The J segment lost 3 bases and the V segment lost 3 bases, leaving 5 bases of the junction unmatched. CDR3 sequence (DNA): TGTGCCAGCAGCTTTGGACAGGGGGGGGTCAAAAACATTCAGTACTTC. Protein: CASSFGQGGVKNIQYF.

The chain combines TRBV18 with TRBJ2-7, with D tentatively TRBD1 (6 bases). Trimming cost V 3 bases and J 5 bases, with 17 bases left between them. Germline V gives CDR1 KGHSH, CDR2 LQKENI. The CDR3 spans 15 residues. The CDR3 reads CASSPLSRGNDEQYF. CDR3 in DNA: TGTGCCAGCTCACCTCTAAGCAGGGGCAACGACGAGCAGTACTTC.

The chain is built from TRBV19 and TRBJ1-1; 7 nucleotides align to TRBD1. V was pared by 3 bases and J by 0 bases, with 4 bases of the junction left unmatched. The CDR3 runs to 15 residues. Germline assignment: CDR1 LNHDA and CDR2 SQIVND (reference sequence). CDR3 sequence (DNA): TGTGCCAGTAGTATTGCGGACAGGTTGAACACTGAAGCTTTCTTT. Translating it yields CASSIADRLNTEAFF.

The V and J genes are TRBV23-1 and TRBJ2-2, with 8 bases identical to TRBD2. TRBV23-1 is treated as an ORF (open reading frame) with a function not yet certain. The CDR3 spans 21 residues. V lost 2 bases, J lost 2 bases, and 19 bases stayed unmatched. CDR3 sequence reads: CASSQTVRGARVRRNTGELFF. CDR3 nucleotide sequence: TGCGCCAGCAGTCAAACGGTGCGGGGGGCCAGGGTCCGGAGAAACACCGGGGAGCTGTTTTTT.

This sequence joins TRBV7-2 and TRBJ2-4; 7 nucleotides align to TRBD1. The CDR3 consists of 17 residues. The germline V gene encodes CDR1 SGHTA and CDR2 FQGNSA. Trimming removed 5 bases from V and 15 bases from J; junction bases left unmatched: 25. The CDR3 loop is CASSPEGSRDRFIPRYF. The CDR3 bases are TGTGCCAGCAGCCCAGAGGGCTCAAGGGACAGATTCATACCACGGTACTTC.

The chain is built from TRBV24-1 and TRBJ2-5; D is perhaps TRBD2 (6 bases). Germline-derived CDR1 and CDR2 are KGHDR and SFDVKD. This CDR3 contains 15 residues. Trimming removed 3 bases at V and 2 bases at J, with 12 bases between. CDR3 sequence reads: CATSDKQRGQETQYF. The CDR3 nucleotides read TGTGCCACCAGTGATAAGCAACGGGGGCAAGAGACCCAGTACTTC.

The rearrangement joins TRBV7-2 to TRBJ2-1, with TRBD1 as a possible D gene (5 bases). Germline assignment: CDR1 SGHTA and CDR2 FQGNSA. V dropped 2 bases and J dropped 6 bases, with 11 bases sitting between them. The CDR3 has 14 amino acids. CDR3 sequence (DNA): TGTGCCAGCAGCTTAATGCAGGGTATCAATGAGCAGTTCTTC. It is translated as CASSLMQGINEQFF. Using reference TRBV7-2 and TRBJ2-1 for the parts outside the CDR3, the full variable domain is GAGVSQSPSNKVTEKGKDVELRCDPISGHTALYWYRQSLGQGLEFLIYFQGNSAPDKSGLPSDRFSAERTGGSVSTLTIQRTQQEDSAVYLCASSLMQGINEQFFGPGTRLTVL.

This chain joins TRBV14 and TRBJ1-3, with D unclear. With 4 bases removed from V and 7 bases from J, the gap between germline ends came to 14 bases. Germline loops: CDR1 SGHDN, CDR2 FVKESK. The CDR3 runs to 14 residues. The CDR3 region has the DNA TGTGCCAGCAGCCCCACCCGACCCGGGAACACCATATATTTT. Amino acids: CASSPTRPGNTIYF.

The chain employs TRBV6-5 and TRBJ2-2, with D unclear. The CDR3 is made up of 14 amino acids. Per the germline V gene, CDR1 is MNHEY and CDR2 is SVGAGI. The V end was cut by 4 bases, the J end by 0 bases, with 6 bases between. The CDR3 nucleotides read TGTGCCAGCAGTTTTGTCGCGAACACCGGGGAGCTGTTTTTT. Its translation is CASSFVANTGELFF.

This rearrangement joins TRBV9 to TRBJ1-6; 9 nucleotides agree with TRBD1. The CDR3 is 16 residues long. Germline values: CDR1 SGDLS, CDR2 YYNGEE. The V gene end was trimmed by 0 bases and the J gene end by 9 bases; junction bases not matched to a gene: 7. CDR3 amino acids: CASSVGGGQGGSPLHF. The CDR3 region has the DNA TGTGCCAGCAGCGTAGGAGGGGGACAGGGAGGTTCACCCCTCCACTTT.

The V and J genes are TRBV11-3 and TRBJ2-7; 7 bases match TRBD1. From germline, CDR1 is SGHNT and CDR2 YENEEA. The CDR3 runs to 15 residues. Trimming took 1 base from V and 4 from J; bases not matched to a gene: 7. The CDR3 bases are TGTGCCAGCAGCTTAGGACAGGGCTCTCATTACGAGCAGTACTTC. Translation gives CASSLGQGSHYEQYF. The whole variable domain, filled in from reference TRBV11-3 and TRBJ2-7, reads EAGVVQSPRYKIIEKKQPVAFWCNPISGHNTLYWYLQNLGQGPELLIRYENEEAVDDSQLPKDRFSAERLKGVDSTLKIQPAELGDSAVYLCASSLGQGSHYEQYFGPGTRLTVT.

This chain connects TRBV7-6 to TRBJ1-1; D is possibly TRBD1 (5 bases). Trimming took off 1 base at V and 5 bases at J, with 14 bases between the two ends. Germline V lookup: CDR1 SGHVS, CDR2 FNYEAQ. The CDR3 spans 15 residues. The CDR3 sequence: CASSLGAGAGTEAFF. CDR3 nucleotides: TGTGCCAGCAGCTTAGGGGCCGGGGCGGGAACTGAAGCTTTCTTT.

This chain joins TRBV23-1 and TRBJ1-5; D is undetermined. TRBV23-1 carries the ORF label, with uncertain function. Deletions cut 6 bases from V and 7 bases from J, with 22 bases between. The CDR3 loop spans 16 amino acids. The CDR3 protein is CASSRLGRAESQPQHF. In DNA form, the CDR3 reads TGCGCCAGCAGCCGACTTGGGAGGGCGGAAAGCCAGCCCCAGCATTTT.

The V and J genes are TRBV5-6 and TRBJ1-3, with 7 bases fitting TRBD1. This CDR3 comprises 16 residues. The trim removed 2 bases at V and 5 bases at J, leaving 10 bases unmatched. Germline V lookup: CDR1 SGHDT, CDR2 YYEEEE. The CDR3 loop is CASSLTQGYARNTIYF. The CDR3 nucleotides read TGTGCCAGCAGCTTAACACAGGGGTATGCAAGAAACACCATATATTTT.